Each of the 23 T cell receptor beta chains below was sequenced from the same sample in a study of blood T cells in healthy people across ages. A second PCR of 7 to 11 cycles used a sample-barcoded 5' primer and a J-beta primer mix. TCRdb reanalysed the 5' RACE reads using MiXCR and keeps one entry per CDR3 protein. The sample lists 1.6 million or so distinct CDR3 sequences; approximately 32% were seen once. Sample: blood. Source of these receptors: a woman aged 25 to 39 in good health.

The rearrangement links TRBV20-1 to TRBJ1-2; TRBD1 matches at 8 bases. Germline trimming cut 1 base from V and 5 bases from J; bases unmatched to any gene: 15. Looked up from germline, CDR1 is DFQATT and CDR2 is SNEGSKA (reference sequence). The CDR3 sequence is 17 residues long. CDR3 sequence reads: CSARVAPGQGSYYGYTF. The CDR3 DNA sequence: TGCAGTGCTAGAGTCGCCCCAGGACAGGGAAGCTATTATGGCTACACCTTC.

The gene calls are TRBV12-3 or TRBV12-4 and TRBJ2-5; 7 bases match TRBD1. CDR3 length: 15 amino acids. J gave up 3 bases and V 3 bases, and 7 bases lay outside the gene matches. The CDR3, as DNA: TGTGCCAGCAGTTTTGAAGGGACAGATAAAGAGACCCAGTACTTC. The encoded protein is CASSFEGTDKETQYF.

This clonotype was seen only a few times. J is TRBJ2-7 and V is TRBV7-6, with 10 bases lining up with TRBD1. Germline V lookup: CDR1 SGHVS, CDR2 FNYEAQ. This CDR3 contains 15 residues. The ends lost 1 base at V and 5 bases at J; junction bases unmatched: 5. Here the CDR3 reads CASSLGDRGLHEQYF. In nucleotides, the CDR3 is TGTGCCAGCAGCTTAGGAGACAGGGGGCTTCACGAGCAGTACTTC.

The rearrangement joins TRBV3-1 to TRBJ1-2; 9 nucleotides align to TRBD1. CDR1 is LGHDT and CDR2 is YNNKEL in the germline V gene (reference sequence). The CDR3 is 15 amino acids. The J segment lost 8 bases and the V segment lost 0 bases, leaving 7 bases of the junction unmatched. CDR3 sequence: CASSQELQGAWGYTF. CDR3 sequence (DNA): TGTGCCAGCAGCCAAGAATTACAGGGGGCTTGGGGCTACACCTTC.

The gene calls are TRBV20-1 and TRBJ1-2, with D possibly matching TRBD1 (5 bases). The CDR3 totals 14 residues. CDR1 DFQATT and CDR2 SNEGSKA come from the germline V gene (reference sequence). Between the trimmed V and J ends, which lost 0 bases and 7 bases, there was a span of 15 bases. CDR3 sequence reads: CSARELTVRGGYTF. The CDR3 bases are TGCAGTGCTAGAGAGCTGACAGTAAGGGGTGGCTACACCTTC.

CDR3 sequence (DNA): TGTGCCAGCAGTGATCGGGCAGGGGGTGACGAAGCTTTCTTT. Its translation is CASSDRAGGDEAFF. V usage is TRBV6-4 and J usage is TRBJ1-1; 7 bases are a match to TRBD1. The CDR3 is 14 amino acids. Germline-derived CDR1 and CDR2 are MRHNA and SNTAGT. Trimming removed 3 bases from V and 8 bases from J; junction bases left unmatched: 9.

The V gene is TRBV2, the J gene TRBJ2-7, with TRBD2 matching 7 bases. The J segment lost 2 bases and the V segment lost 3 bases, leaving 4 bases of the junction unmatched. The CDR3 is 14 residues long. The germline gives CDR1 SNHLY, CDR2 FYNNEI. The CDR3 coding sequence is TGTGCCAGCAGTGAGGGCGGGAGTGCCTACGAGCAGTACTTC. This codes for CASSEGGSAYEQYF.

V is TRBV6-5 and J is TRBJ2-5, with D maybe TRBD2 (7 bases). The DNA end is a closer match to TRBJ2-7, so the J assignment may be wrong. Germline loops: CDR1 MNHEY, CDR2 SVGAGI. The CDR3 totals 14 residues. The CDR3 bases are TGTGCCAGCAGGGGAGGGGGGCGCAATAACGAGCAGTACTTC. Amino acids: CASRGGGRNNEQYF.

On this clonotype: At one end the junction does not follow the germline gene, possibly because of a read error. This chain uses TRBV5-5 with TRBJ2-1; D is possibly TRBD1 or TRBD2 (5 bases each). CDR3 length: 15 amino acids. Germline CDR1 SGHKS, CDR2 YYEKEE (reference sequence). The CDR3 sequence is CASSLVLGTHNEQFF. The CDR3 DNA reads TGCGCCAGCAGCTTGGTACTGGGGACCCACAATGAGCAGTTCTTC.

The rearrangement uses TRBV2 and TRBJ1-4; 7 bases line up with TRBD1. The CDR3 extends over 17 amino acids. Germline-derived CDR1 and CDR2 are SNHLY and FYNNEI. J was trimmed by 4 bases and V by 7 bases; bases with no gene match: 15. The DNA of the CDR3 is TGTGCCAGCACTTCTGAGTGGCAGGGGGAATTTAATGAAAAACTGTTTTTT. Translation gives CASTSEWQGEFNEKLFF.

In its sample, this clonotype was seen a few times. The chain is built from TRBV6-6 and TRBJ1-2; 9 bases line up with TRBD1. CDR1 and CDR2 from the germline V gene are MNHNY and SVGAGI (reference sequence). The CDR3 covers 16 residues. With 4 bases clipped from V and 4 bases from J, the junction kept 10 bases outside the gene matches. The CDR3 protein is CASSSPDRGGTYGYTF. CDR3 coding DNA: TGTGCCAGCAGTTCCCCGGACAGGGGCGGTACCTATGGCTACACCTTC.

V usage is TRBV6-5 and J usage is TRBJ2-6; D perhaps matches TRBD1 (6 bases). V was trimmed by 4 bases and J by 4 bases, leaving 11 bases between them. CDR1 and CDR2 (germline): MNHEY, SVGAGI. The CDR3 consists of 15 residues. The CDR3 spells CASSSAGVGANVLTF. For the CDR3, the DNA is TGTGCCAGCAGTTCCGCAGGGGTCGGGGCCAACGTCCTGACTTTC.

In this sample, this clonotype turned up a few times. The chain is built from TRBV4-1 and TRBJ2-5, with 7 bases fitting TRBD1. The V gene end was trimmed by 1 base and the J gene end by 2 bases; junction bases not matched to a gene: 10. The germline gives CDR1 MGHRA, CDR2 YSYEKL. The CDR3 runs 17 residues. In DNA form, the CDR3 reads TGCGCCAGCAGCCAAGTACTGAGGGGGACAGCACAAGAGACCCAGTACTTC. Protein: CASSQVLRGTAQETQYF.

This clonotype was counted between two and nine times. This chain joins TRBV25-1 and TRBJ2-7; 10 bases agree with TRBD2. Germline loops: CDR1 MGHDK, CDR2 SYGVNS. J gave up 0 bases and V 6 bases, and 8 bases lay outside the gene matches. The CDR3 is 16 residues long. Here the CDR3 DNA reads TGTGCCAGCAGCAGAAATCGACTAGCGGGCTCCTACGAGCAGTACTTC. Its translation is CASSRNRLAGSYEQYF.

The chain carries TRBV4-2 and TRBJ2-5, with TRBD2 matching 14 bases. CDR3 length: 17 residues. Germline-derived CDR1 and CDR2 are LGHNA and YNFKEQ. With 2 bases clipped from V and 5 bases from J, the junction kept 7 bases outside the gene matches. CDR3 coding DNA: TGTGCCAGCAGCCAATCCCCGACTAGCGGGGGGGTGGAGACCCAGTACTTC. Its protein is CASSQSPTSGGVETQYF.

The chain recombines TRBV20-1 with TRBJ1-1; the D is unclear. The CDR3 contains 14 residues. The V and J ends lost 6 bases and 5 bases respectively, with 19 bases between them. Germline V CDR1 and CDR2: DFQATT, SNEGSKA (reference sequence). The CDR3, as DNA: TGCAGTGCCACCTACCCCTCTCGGTGGACTGAAGCTTTCTTT. This sequence encodes CSATYPSRWTEAFF.

Of note for this clonotype: The junction and the germline gene differ at one end; a read error may be behind it. This chain links TRBV5-1 with TRBJ2-7; 7 bases agree with TRBD1. Germline V gives CDR1 SGHRS, CDR2 YFSETQ. The CDR3 covers 14 residues. CDR3 residues: CASSSWTGSHEQYF. DNA for the CDR3: TGCGCCAGCAGCTCGTGGACAGGCTCCCACGAGCAGTACTTC.

The rearrangement uses TRBV25-1 and TRBJ2-1; 9 nucleotides align to TRBD1. Germline trimming cut 2 bases from V and 0 bases from J; bases unmatched to any gene: 5. CDR3 length equals 17 residues. CDR1 and CDR2 from the germline V gene are MGHDK and SYGVNS. DNA for the CDR3: TGTGCCAGCAGTGAAATCGACAGGGGGGTCTCCTACAATGAGCAGTTCTTC. Translating it yields CASSEIDRGVSYNEQFF. The full variable domain, with the rest looked up from reference TRBV25-1 and TRBJ2-1, is EADIYQTPRYLVIGTGKKITLECSQTMGHDKMYWYQQDPGMELHLIHYSYGVNSTEKGDLSSESTVSRIRTEHFPLTLESARPSHTSQYLCASSEIDRGVSYNEQFFGPGTRLTVL.

Notes on this clonotype: A much larger clone lies one base from this, so it may be a read error. The chain uses TRBV4-2 and TRBJ2-1, with 13 bases identical to TRBD2. This CDR3 spans 15 amino acids. Germline lookup yields CDR1 LGHNA and CDR2 YNFKEQ. CDR3: CTSSQGTSGVNEQFF. CDR3 nucleotide sequence: TGTACCAGCAGCCAAGGGACTAGCGGGGTTAATGAGCAGTTCTTC.

The chain uses TRBV28 and TRBJ1-4; TRBD1 might be the D (5 bases). Germline CDR1 MDHEN, CDR2 SYDVKM. V lost 4 bases and J lost 8, with 20 bases in between. The CDR3 runs 16 residues. This chain's CDR3 is CASSSPGSGVREKLFF. The CDR3 bases are TGTGCCAGCAGTTCCCCGGGCTCGGGGGTACGGGAAAAACTGTTTTTT.

The table lists this clonotype with a count of one. The chain recombines TRBV28 with TRBJ1-4; D uncertain. The CDR3 contains 14 residues. Germline V gene sequence: CDR1 MDHEN, CDR2 SYDVKM. Trimming stripped 3 bases from V and 4 bases from J, with 9 bases between. The DNA for the CDR3 is TGTGCCAGCAGTTTCCAGGATCTTAATGAAAAACTGTTTTTT. This gives the protein CASSFQDLNEKLFF.

This chain links TRBV7-2 with TRBJ2-3; D is possibly TRBD2 (5 bases). Germline V gives CDR1 SGHTA, CDR2 FQGNSA. This CDR3 has 13 amino acids. The V and J ends lost 5 bases and 4 bases respectively, with 10 bases between them. CDR3 residues: CASSRERADTQYF. CDR3 nucleotide sequence: TGTGCCAGCAGCCGGGAAAGGGCAGATACGCAGTATTTT. The variable domain in full, completed from reference TRBV7-2 and TRBJ2-3, reads GAGVSQSPSNKVTEKGKDVELRCDPISGHTALYWYRQSLGQGLEFLIYFQGNSAPDKSGLPSDRFSAERTGGSVSTLTIQRTQQEDSAVYLCASSRERADTQYFGPGTRLTVL.

This clonotype was observed a handful of times. The V call is TRBV18, the J call TRBJ2-1; D unresolved. The germline V gene has CDR1 KGHSH and CDR2 LQKENI. The CDR3 is 13 amino acids. Trimming pared 1 base from V and 6 bases from J, leaving 7 bases between. CDR3 coding DNA: TGTGCCAGCTCACCACAGACTTCCAATGAGCAGTTCTTC. Encoded protein: CASSPQTSNEQFF.